This T cell receptor (beta chain) originates from a study of T cell changes during pregnancy in multiple sclerosis. The assay was immunoSEQ multiplex PCR, and TCRdb's table has in-frame clones only and misses some. This sample has approximately 50,000 clones; 80% to 95% occur once, and the top ten carry 0.55% to 0.65%. This clone was recorded once. This CDR3 comprises 16 residues. Trimming took 6 bases from V and 1 from J; bases not matched to a gene: 3. Looked up from germline, CDR1 is SEHNR and CDR2 is FQNEAQ (reference sequence). This TCR came from a female donor in good health, enrolled as a control in a pregnancy study. This rearrangement joins TRBV7-9 to TRBJ2-1; TRBD2 matches at 13 bases. The sample here was CD4+ T cells from peripheral blood mononuclear cells, taken after pregnancy. DNA for the CDR3: TGTGCCAGCAGTTTGACTAGCGGGGGGTCCTACAATGAGCAGTTCTTC. Its translation is CASSLTSGGSYNEQFF.